This T cell receptor beta chain was sequenced in a study of metastatic and nonmetastatic thyroid tumors. Overall study findings and caveats: It was reported that TCR beta diversity was significantly higher in malignant thyroid tumors than benign nodules, in blood and tumor.

This clone has only one observation. What it recognizes is unknown. MiXCR reprocessed the PCR reads for TCRdb. The repertoire holds some 19,000 clones, with 32% as singletons. Ahead of thyroid surgery, no patient had received treatment of any kind. Germline CDR1 GTSNPN, CDR2 SVGIG (reference sequence). CDR3 size: 13 residues. With V trimmed by 3 bases and J by 5 bases, 6 bases remained unmatched. The sequence was obtained from a female donor with papillary thyroid cancer or a benign thyroid nodule (not recorded which). Some clones in this sample may be carry-over from other donors' samples. The chain links TRBV30 to TRBJ1-1, with 7 positions matching TRBD1. Sequencing used adjacent normal tissue. In DNA, the CDR3 is TGTGCCTGGAGCGGACAGGCTGAGACTGAAGCTTTCTTT. Translating gives CAWSGQAETEAFF.